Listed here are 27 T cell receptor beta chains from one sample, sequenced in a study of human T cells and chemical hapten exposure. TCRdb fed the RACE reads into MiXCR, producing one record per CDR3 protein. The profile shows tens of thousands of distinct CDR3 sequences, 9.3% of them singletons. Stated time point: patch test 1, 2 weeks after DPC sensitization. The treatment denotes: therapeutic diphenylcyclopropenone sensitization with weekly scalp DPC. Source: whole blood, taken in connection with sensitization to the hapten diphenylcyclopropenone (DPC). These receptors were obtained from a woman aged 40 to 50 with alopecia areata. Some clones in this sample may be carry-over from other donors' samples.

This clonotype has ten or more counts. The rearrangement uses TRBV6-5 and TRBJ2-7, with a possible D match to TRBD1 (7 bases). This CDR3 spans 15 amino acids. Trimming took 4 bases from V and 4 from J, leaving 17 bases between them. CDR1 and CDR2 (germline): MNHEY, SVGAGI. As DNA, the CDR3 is TGTGCCAGCAGTTCAATTGACAGGGAGGAGTACGAGCAGTACTTC. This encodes CASSSIDREEYEQYF.

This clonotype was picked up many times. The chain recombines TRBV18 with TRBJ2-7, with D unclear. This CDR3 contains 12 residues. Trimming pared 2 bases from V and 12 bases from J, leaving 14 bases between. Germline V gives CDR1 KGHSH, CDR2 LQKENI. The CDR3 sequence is CASSPTSVESYF. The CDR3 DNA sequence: TGTGCCAGCTCACCAACCTCCGTTGAGTCGTACTTC.

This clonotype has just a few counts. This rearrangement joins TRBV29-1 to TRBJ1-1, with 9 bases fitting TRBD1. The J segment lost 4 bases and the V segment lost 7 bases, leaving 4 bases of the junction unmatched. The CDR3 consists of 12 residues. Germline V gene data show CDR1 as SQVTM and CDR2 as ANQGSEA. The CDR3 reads CSARTGATEAFF. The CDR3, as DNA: TGCAGCGCTAGGACAGGGGCCACTGAAGCTTTCTTT.

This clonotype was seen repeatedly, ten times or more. This chain's CDR3 is CASSLVAGTEAFF. CDR3 in DNA: TGTGCCAGCAGCTTGGTTGCGGGCACTGAAGCTTTCTTT. The rearrangement uses TRBV5-4 and TRBJ1-1, with D uncertain. V was clipped by 0 bases and J by 4 bases, with 7 bases between them. The CDR3 contains 13 residues. Germline loops: CDR1 SGHNT, CDR2 YYREEE (reference sequence).

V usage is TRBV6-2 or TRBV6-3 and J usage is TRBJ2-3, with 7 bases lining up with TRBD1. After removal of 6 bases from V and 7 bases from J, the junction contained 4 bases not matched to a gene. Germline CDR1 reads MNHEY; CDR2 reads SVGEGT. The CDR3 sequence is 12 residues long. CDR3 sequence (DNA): TGTGCCAGCAGCCCGACAGGGAATACGCAGTATTTT. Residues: CASSPTGNTQYF.

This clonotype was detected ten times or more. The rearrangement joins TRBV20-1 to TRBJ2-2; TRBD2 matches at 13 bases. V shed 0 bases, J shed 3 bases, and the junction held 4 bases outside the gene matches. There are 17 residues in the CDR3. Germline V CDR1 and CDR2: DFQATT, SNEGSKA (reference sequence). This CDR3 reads CSARDLLAGGHTGELFF. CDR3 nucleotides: TGCAGTGCTAGAGATCTACTAGCGGGGGGGCACACCGGGGAGCTGTTTTTT.

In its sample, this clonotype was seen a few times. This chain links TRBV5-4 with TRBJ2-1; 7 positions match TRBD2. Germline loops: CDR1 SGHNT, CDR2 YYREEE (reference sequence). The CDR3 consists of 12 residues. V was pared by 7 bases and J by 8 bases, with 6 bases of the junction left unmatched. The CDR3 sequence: CASPNGGDEQFF. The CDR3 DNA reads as TGTGCCAGCCCCAATGGGGGGGATGAGCAGTTCTTC.

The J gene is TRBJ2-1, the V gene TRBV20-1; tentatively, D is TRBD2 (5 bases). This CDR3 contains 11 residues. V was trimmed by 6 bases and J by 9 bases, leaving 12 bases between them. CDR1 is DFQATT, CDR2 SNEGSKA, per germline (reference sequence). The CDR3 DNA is TGCAGTGCAAGACCTGGGAGTGAGCAGTTCTTC. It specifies CSARPGSEQFF.

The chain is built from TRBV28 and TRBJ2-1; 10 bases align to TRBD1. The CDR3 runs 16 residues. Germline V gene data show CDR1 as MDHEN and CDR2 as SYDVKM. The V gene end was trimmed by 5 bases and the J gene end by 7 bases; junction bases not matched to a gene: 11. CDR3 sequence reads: CASSPYRGQGRNEQFF. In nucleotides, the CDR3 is TGTGCCAGCAGTCCCTATAGGGGACAGGGGAGGAATGAGCAGTTCTTC.

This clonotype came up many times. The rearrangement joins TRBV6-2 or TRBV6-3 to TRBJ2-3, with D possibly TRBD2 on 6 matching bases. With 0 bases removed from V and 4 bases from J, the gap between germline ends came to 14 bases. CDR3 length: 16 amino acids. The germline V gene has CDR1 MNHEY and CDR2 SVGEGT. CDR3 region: CASSYSSIPGADTQYF. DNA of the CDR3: TGTGCCAGCAGTTACTCATCGATTCCGGGGGCAGATACGCAGTATTTT.

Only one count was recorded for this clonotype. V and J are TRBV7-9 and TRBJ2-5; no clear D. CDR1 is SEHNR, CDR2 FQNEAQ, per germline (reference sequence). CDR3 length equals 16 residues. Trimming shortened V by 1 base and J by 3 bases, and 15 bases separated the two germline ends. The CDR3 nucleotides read TGTGCCAGCAGCTTAGAATCGGAGTACTGGAAAGAGACCCAGTACTTC. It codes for CASSLESEYWKETQYF.

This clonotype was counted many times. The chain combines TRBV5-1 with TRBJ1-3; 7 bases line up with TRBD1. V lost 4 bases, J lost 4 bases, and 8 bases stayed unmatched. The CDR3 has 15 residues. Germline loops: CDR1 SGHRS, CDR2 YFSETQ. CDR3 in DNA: TGCGCCAGCAGCCCAACAGGGGCGGAAGGAAACACCATATATTTT. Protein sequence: CASSPTGAEGNTIYF.

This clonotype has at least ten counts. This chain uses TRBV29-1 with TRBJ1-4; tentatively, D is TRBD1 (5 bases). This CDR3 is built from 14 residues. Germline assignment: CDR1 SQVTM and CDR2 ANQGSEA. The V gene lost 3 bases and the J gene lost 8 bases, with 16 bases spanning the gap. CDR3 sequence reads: CSVEGQGRSEKLFF. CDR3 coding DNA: TGCAGCGTTGAGGGCCAGGGAAGGAGCGAAAAACTGTTTTTT.

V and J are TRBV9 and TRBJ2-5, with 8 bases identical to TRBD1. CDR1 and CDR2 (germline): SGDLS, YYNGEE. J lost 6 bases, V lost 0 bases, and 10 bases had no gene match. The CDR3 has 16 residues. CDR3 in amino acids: CASSVGGQGGVKTQYF. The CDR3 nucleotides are TGTGCCAGCAGCGTAGGAGGACAGGGTGGAGTGAAGACCCAGTACTTC.

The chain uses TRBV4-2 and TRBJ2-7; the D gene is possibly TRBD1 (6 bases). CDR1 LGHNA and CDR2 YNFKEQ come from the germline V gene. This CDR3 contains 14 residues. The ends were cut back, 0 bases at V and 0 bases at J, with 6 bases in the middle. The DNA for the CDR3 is TGTGCCAGCAGCCAAGACAGGGGCTCCTACGAGCAGTACTTC. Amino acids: CASSQDRGSYEQYF.

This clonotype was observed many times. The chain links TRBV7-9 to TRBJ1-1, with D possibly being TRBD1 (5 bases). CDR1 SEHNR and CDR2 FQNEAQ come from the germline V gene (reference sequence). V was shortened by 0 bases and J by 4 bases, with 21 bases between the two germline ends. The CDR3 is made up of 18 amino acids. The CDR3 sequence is CASSLARGRKIPGTEAFF. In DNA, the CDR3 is TGTGCCAGCAGCTTAGCGCGGGGGAGGAAAATACCGGGCACTGAAGCTTTCTTT.

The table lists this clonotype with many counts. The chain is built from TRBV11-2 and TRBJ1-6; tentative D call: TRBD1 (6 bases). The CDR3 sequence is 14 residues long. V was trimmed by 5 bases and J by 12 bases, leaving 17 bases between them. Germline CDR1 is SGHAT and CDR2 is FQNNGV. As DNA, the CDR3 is TGTGCCAGCAGCCCACACGGCCGGGGGCTACCCCTCCACTTT. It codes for CASSPHGRGLPLHF.

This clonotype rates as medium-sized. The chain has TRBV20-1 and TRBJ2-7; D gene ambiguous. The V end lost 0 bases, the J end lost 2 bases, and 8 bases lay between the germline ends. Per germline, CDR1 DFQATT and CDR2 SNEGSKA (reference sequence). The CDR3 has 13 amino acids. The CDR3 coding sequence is TGCAGTGCTAGAGATCTCAAGGCCTACGAGCAGTACTTC. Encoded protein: CSARDLKAYEQYF.

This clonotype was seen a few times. CDR3 protein: CSVEVGTNYGYTF. For the CDR3, the DNA is TGCAGCGTTGAAGTGGGGACGAACTATGGCTACACCTTC. The chain carries TRBV29-1 and TRBJ1-2, with a tentative D call TRBD1 (5 bases). The germline CDR1 and CDR2 sequences are SQVTM and ANQGSEA. V was pared by 1 base and J by 2 bases, with 8 bases between. The CDR3 totals 13 residues.

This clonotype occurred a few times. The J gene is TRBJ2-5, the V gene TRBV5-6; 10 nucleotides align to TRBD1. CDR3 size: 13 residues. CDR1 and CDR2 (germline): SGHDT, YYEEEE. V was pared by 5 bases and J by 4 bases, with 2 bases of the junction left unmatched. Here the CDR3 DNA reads TGTGCCAGCAGGACAGGGGGCGTAGAGACCCAGTACTTC. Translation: CASRTGGVETQYF.

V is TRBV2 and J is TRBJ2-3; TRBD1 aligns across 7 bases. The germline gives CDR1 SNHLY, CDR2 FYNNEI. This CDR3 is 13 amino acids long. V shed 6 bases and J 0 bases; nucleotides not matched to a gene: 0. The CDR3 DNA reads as TGTGCCAGCAGGGGACAGAGCACAGATACGCAGTATTTT. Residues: CASRGQSTDTQYF.

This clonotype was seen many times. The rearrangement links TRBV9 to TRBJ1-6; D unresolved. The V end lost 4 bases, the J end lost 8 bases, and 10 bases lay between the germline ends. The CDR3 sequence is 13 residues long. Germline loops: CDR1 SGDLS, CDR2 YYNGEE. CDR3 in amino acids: CASSRTEHSPLHF. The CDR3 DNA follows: TGTGCCAGCAGCAGGACGGAACATTCACCCCTCCACTTT.

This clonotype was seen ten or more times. This CDR3 reads CASSPSSGYRAFEAFF. In nucleotides, the CDR3 is TGCGCCAGCAGCCCCTCTAGCGGCTACAGGGCCTTTGAAGCTTTCTTT. This rearrangement joins TRBV4-1 to TRBJ1-1, with D perhaps matching TRBD1 (6 bases). Germline V gives CDR1 MGHRA, CDR2 YSYEKL. The V end lost 4 bases, the J end lost 7 bases, and 22 bases lay between the germline ends. The CDR3 has 16 amino acids.

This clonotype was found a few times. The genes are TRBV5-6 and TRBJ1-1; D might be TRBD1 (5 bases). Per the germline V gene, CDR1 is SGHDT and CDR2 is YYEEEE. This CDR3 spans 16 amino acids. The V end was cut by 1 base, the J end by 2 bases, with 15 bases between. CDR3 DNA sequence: TGTGCCAGCAGCTTGTACGGGGGGACCTTAAACACTGAAGCTTTCTTT. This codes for CASSLYGGTLNTEAFF.

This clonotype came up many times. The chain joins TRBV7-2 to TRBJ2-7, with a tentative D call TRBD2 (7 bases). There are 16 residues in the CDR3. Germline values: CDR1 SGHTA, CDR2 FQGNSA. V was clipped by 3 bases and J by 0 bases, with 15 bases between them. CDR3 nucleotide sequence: TGTGCCAGCAGCTTGGGGGGGACATCAGTCTCCTACGAGCAGTACTTC. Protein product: CASSLGGTSVSYEQYF.

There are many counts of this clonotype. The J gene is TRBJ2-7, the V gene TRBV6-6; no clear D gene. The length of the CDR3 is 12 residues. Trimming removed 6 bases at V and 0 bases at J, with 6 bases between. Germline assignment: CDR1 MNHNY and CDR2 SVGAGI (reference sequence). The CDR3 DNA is TGTGCCAGCAGCAGTAGCTCCTACGAGCAGTACTTC. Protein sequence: CASSSSSYEQYF.

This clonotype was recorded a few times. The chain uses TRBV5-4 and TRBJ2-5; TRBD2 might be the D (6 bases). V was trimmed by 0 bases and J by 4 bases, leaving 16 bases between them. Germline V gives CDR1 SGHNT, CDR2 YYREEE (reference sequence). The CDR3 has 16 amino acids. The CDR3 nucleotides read TGTGCCAGCAGCTTGGACCTCGGGCGGGGCGGAGAGACCCAGTACTTC. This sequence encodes CASSLDLGRGGETQYF.